This T cell receptor (beta chain) was recorded in a study of blood T cell repertoires in COVID-19. Whole-study context: Italy, Spain and the United States were the sources of the convalescent and acute COVID-19 samples. Sources were T cells, B-cell-depleted T cells, or PBMCs; the material itself was cDNA or gDNA.

CDR1 and CDR2 from the germline V gene are LNHNV and YYDKDF (reference sequence). V shed 5 bases and J 8 bases; nucleotides not matched to a gene: 11. CDR3 length equals 15 residues. Original analysis: Estimation of nucleated cell counts relied on the amplification of reference gene primers. The assay was immunoSEQ multiplex PCR, and TCRdb's table has in-frame clones only and misses some. The D gene and trimming were derived from the DNA, and the V and J assignments and clone size from that table. The profile shows 110,000 to 150,000 clones, 85% to 90% of them singletons. The sequencing sample was made of peripheral blood. The sequence came from an older woman with acute or convalescent COVID-19. The chain joins TRBV15 to TRBJ1-1, with 10 bases lining up with TRBD1. The CDR3, as DNA: TGTGCCACCAGCCCCTCCGGGACAGGGGTATCCGAAGCTTTCTTT. Translated, it gives CATSPSGTGVSEAFF. Looking up the rest from reference TRBV15 and TRBJ1-1 gives the full variable domain: DAMVIQNPRYQVTQFGKPVTLSCSQTLNHNVMYWYQQKSSQAPKLLFHYYDKDFNNEADTPDNFQSRRPNTSFCFLDIRSPGLGDTAMYLCATSPSGTGVSEAFFGQGTRLTVV.